Listed below are T cell receptor beta chains from one sample, sequenced in a study of T cell repertoires in cytomegalovirus infection. One entry per CDR3 protein results from TCRdb running MiXCR on the reads. The sample shows roughly 78,000 distinct CDR3 sequences, approximately 39% of them seen only once. The antigens for these receptors are not known. Sample: CD8+ T cells from cultured PBMCs, taken from culture after CMV antigen stimulation. The receptors stem from a human donor in good health (CMV status not recorded). Some clones in this sample may be carry-over from other donors' samples. Each CDR3 is given with its conserved first and last residue. Each record gives: CDR3 length, J gene, clone size, V gene, D gene, CDR3 DNA, CDR3 protein. D genes are given only for firm matches. Some rows have no size entry. The others give once, few or many, or a class for an expanded clone.

>13|TRBJ2-1|few|TRBV12-3/TRBV12-4|TRBD2
TGTGCCAGCAGTCGGACTAGCCCCGATGAGCAGTTCTTC
CASSRTSPDEQFF
>16|TRBJ2-7|few|TRBV7-2|.
TGTGCCAGCAGCTTATCCGTCGGGGACGGTGCCTACGAGCAGTACTTC
CASSLSVGDGAYEQYF
>13|TRBJ1-2|.|TRBV4-1|.
TGTGCCAGCAGCCAAGATAACGGCTATGGCTACACCTTC
CASSQDNGYGYTF
>16|TRBJ2-2|.|TRBV28|.
TGTGCCAGCAGTCCCCAGGGGGGGGAAATGACCGGGGAGCTGTTTTTT
CASSPQGGEMTGELFF
>15|TRBJ1-1|.|TRBV19|.
TGTGCCAGTAGTGCGAAACAGGGAATAAACACTGAAGCTTTCTTT
CASSAKQGINTEAFF
>14|TRBJ1-5|few|TRBV10-3|.
TGTGCCATCAGTTCAGGGGAGGAGAATCAGCCCCAGCATTTT
CAISSGEENQPQHF
>16|TRBJ2-1|.|TRBV19|TRBD2
TGTGCCAGTAGTATAGACGGGGGGGCAAGCTACAATGAGCAGTTCTTC
CASSIDGGASYNEQFF
>16|TRBJ1-6|many|TRBV6-2/TRBV6-3|.
TGTGCCAGCACTCTACTACTCGGACAGCCCAATTCACCCCTCCACTTT
CASTLLLGQPNSPLHF
>13|TRBJ2-7|few|TRBV2|TRBD1
TGTGCCGGAAGCTGGACAGGGGGCGACGAGCAGTACTTC
CAGSWTGGDEQYF
>19|TRBJ2-3|few|TRBV6-5|TRBD2
TGTGCCAGCAGTCTCTCCACCGGGACTAGCGGGGCCGGGACAGATACGCAGTATTTT
CASSLSTGTSGAGTDTQYF
>16|TRBJ2-2|many|TRBV7-2|.
TGTGCCAGCAGCTTAGCTGCCGGGCAGGGCACCGGGGAGCTGTTTTTT
CASSLAAGQGTGELFF
>20|TRBJ2-1|many|TRBV7-6|TRBD1
TGTGCCAGCAGCGGATACCGGGACAGGGATAAGGGCCTCTCCTACAATGAGCAGTTCTTC
CASSGYRDRDKGLSYNEQFF
>16|TRBJ2-7|many|TRBV7-2|TRBD2
TGTGCCAGCAGCTCTAGCGGGGGTTCGGGGTTATGGGAGCAGTACTTC
CASSSSGGSGLWEQYF
>15|TRBJ2-2|.|TRBV19|.
TGTGCCAGTAGTGTTTGGGGGGCCGAAACCGGGGAGCTGTTTTTT
CASSVWGAETGELFF
>15|TRBJ2-1|few|TRBV6-5|TRBD2
TGTGCCAGCAGCCTCATAGCGGGAGCCTACAATGAGCAGTTCTTC
CASSLIAGAYNEQFF
>12|TRBJ2-7|.|TRBV6-1|.
TGTGCCACCGGAGAGGGATCCTACGAGCAGTACTTC
CATGEGSYEQYF
>23|TRBJ1-1|many|TRBV7-9|.
TGTGCCAGCAGCTTAGCGCTAGGGTTCCCTGAGATGGCTGAGAAATCTATGAACACTGAAGCTTTCTTT
CASSLALGFPEMAEKSMNTEAFF
>14|TRBJ2-5|many|TRBV7-8|.
TGTGCCAGCAGCTTATGGGAGTACCAAGAGACCCAGTACTTC
CASSLWEYQETQYF
>13|TRBJ2-1|few|TRBV7-2|.
TGTGCCAGCAGCTATCGACAGTACAATGAGCAGTTCTTC
CASSYRQYNEQFF
>15|TRBJ2-7|.|TRBV20-1|TRBD1
TGCAGTGCTAGAGGAATGACAGGGAGCCCCTACGAGCAGTACTTC
CSARGMTGSPYEQYF
>18|TRBJ2-5|.|TRBV20-1|.
TGCAGTGCTAGAGTCCCTTCGGTACAACTAGGAACTCGGGAGACCCAGTACTTC
CSARVPSVQLGTRETQYF
>16|TRBJ2-1|few|TRBV7-6|TRBD2
TGTGCCAGCAGCTTAGGGACTAGCGGGGGACTCAATGAGCAGTTCTTC
CASSLGTSGGLNEQFF
>16|TRBJ2-3|.|TRBV5-4|TRBD2
TGTGCCAGCAGCTCCGGGACTACCCTTAGCACAGATACGCAGTATTTT
CASSSGTTLSTDTQYF
>14|TRBJ1-1|many|TRBV7-8|.
TGTGCCAGCAGCTTGCGGCAGTGGGACGAAGCTCCCTTCTTT
CASSLRQWDEAPFF
>12|TRBJ2-1|.|TRBV12-3/TRBV12-4|.
TGTGCCAGCAGTTGGTCGGACAGAGAGCAGTTCTTC
CASSWSDREQFF